This TCR beta chain derives from a study of beta chain features in type 1 diabetes. Overall study: All samples combined gave roughly 100,000,000 sorted cells for examination.

Study-level results: A closer apparent resemblance between naive, central memory and Treg TCRB repertoires was seen in patients than in healthy donors. VDJ junctions from type 1 diabetes patients carried fewer insertions and larger deletions.

Staining for CD45RO/CCR7/CD25/CD127/CD95/CD27 allowed sorting of CD4+ naive, central memory, regulatory and stem cell-like memory cells. The whole isolated RNA underwent reverse transcription, so sequencing captured expressed TCRB transcripts. The repertoire was sequenced with immunoSEQ multiplex PCR; TCRdb's copy has only in-frame clones and lacks some. The table has over 700,000 clones, about 17% seen once; the top ten hold 0.02% to 0.025%. Remarks on this clone: Its target is not known.

Trimming removed 6 bases from V and 6 bases from J; junction bases left unmatched: 0. Germline CDR1 SEHNR, CDR2 FQNEAQ (reference sequence). This CDR3 has 13 residues. This sequence was found in a woman in her late teens or twenties in good health. The chain recombines TRBV7-9 with TRBJ2-1, with 12 bases matching TRBD2. The specimen sequenced was naive CD4+ T cells from blood. CDR3 sequence: CASRTSGGNEQFF. The CDR3 bases are TGTGCCAGCAGGACTAGCGGGGGCAATGAGCAGTTCTTC.